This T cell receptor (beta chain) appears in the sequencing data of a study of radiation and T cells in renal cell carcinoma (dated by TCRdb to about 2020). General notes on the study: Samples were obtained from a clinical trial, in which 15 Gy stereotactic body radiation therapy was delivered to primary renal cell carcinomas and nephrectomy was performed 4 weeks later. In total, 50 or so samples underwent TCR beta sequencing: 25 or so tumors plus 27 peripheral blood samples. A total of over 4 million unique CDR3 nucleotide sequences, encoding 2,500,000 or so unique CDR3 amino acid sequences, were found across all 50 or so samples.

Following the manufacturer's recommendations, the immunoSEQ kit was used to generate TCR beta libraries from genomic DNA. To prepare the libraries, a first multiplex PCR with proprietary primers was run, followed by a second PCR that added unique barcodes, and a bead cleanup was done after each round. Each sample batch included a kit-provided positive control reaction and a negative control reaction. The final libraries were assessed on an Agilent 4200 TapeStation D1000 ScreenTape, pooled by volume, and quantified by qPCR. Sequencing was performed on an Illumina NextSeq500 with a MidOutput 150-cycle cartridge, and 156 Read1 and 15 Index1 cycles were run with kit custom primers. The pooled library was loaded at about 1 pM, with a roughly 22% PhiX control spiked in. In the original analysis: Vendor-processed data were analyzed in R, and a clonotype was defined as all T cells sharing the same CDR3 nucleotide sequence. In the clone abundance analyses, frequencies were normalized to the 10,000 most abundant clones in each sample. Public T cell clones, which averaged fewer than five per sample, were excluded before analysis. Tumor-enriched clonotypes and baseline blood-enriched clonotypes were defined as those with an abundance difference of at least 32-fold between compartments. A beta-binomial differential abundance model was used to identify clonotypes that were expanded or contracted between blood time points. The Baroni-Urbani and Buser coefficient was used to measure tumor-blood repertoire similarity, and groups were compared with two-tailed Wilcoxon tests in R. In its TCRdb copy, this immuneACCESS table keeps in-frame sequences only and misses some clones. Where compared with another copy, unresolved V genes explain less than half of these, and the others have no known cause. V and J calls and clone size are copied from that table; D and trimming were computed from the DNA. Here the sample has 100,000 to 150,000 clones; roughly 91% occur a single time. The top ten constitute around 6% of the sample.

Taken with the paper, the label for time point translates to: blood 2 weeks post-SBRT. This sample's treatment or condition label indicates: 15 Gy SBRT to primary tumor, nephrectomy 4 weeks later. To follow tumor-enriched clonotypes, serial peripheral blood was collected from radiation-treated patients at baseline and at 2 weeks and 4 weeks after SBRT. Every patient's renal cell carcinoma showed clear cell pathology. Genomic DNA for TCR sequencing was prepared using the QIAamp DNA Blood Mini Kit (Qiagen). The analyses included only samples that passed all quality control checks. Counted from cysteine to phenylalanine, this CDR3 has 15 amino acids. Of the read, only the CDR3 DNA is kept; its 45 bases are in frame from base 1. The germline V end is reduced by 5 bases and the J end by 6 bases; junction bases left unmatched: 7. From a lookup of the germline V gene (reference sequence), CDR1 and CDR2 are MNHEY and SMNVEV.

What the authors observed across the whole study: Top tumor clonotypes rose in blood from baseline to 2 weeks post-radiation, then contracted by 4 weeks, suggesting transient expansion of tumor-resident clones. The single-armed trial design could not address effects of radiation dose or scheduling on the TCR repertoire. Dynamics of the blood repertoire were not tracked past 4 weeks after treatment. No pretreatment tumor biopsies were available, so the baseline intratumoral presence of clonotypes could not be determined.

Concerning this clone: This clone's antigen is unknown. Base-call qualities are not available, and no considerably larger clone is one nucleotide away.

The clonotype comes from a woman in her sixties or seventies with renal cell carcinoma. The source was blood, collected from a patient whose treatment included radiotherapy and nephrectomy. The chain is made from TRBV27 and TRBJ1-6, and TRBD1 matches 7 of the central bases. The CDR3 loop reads CASSADRDSNSPLHF. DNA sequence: TGTGCCAGCAGTGCGGACCGGGACAGTAATTCACCCCTCCACTTT.